The 26 T cell receptor beta chains in this list originate from one sample, sequenced in a study of blood T cell repertoires in COVID-19. The protocol was immunoSEQ multiplex PCR, while the TCRdb copy is restricted to in-frame clones and leaves out a portion. The data show 150,000 or so clones, 60% to 85% seen once. Sequencing was performed on peripheral blood. The origin of the receptors is a man older than 75 with acute or convalescent COVID-19.

The genes are TRBV7-2 and TRBJ2-2; D possibly corresponds to TRBD1 (5 bases). Between the trimmed V and J ends, which lost 3 bases and 5 bases, there was a span of 13 bases. Germline assignment: CDR1 SGHTA and CDR2 FQGNSA. This CDR3 spans 15 amino acids. The CDR3 nucleotides read TGTGCCAGCAGCTTTGACAGCCCGAGGACCGGGGAGCTGTTTTTT. This sequence encodes CASSFDSPRTGELFF.

This chain uses TRBV18 with TRBJ1-2, with 10 nucleotides matching TRBD1. CDR1 and CDR2 (germline): KGHSH, LQKENI. The CDR3 contains 15 residues. Trimming removed 4 bases from V and 6 bases from J; junction bases left unmatched: 8. The CDR3 DNA is TGTGCCAGCTCACAATCACCGGGACAGGGGCATGGCTACACCTTC. Its translation is CASSQSPGQGHGYTF.

The J gene is TRBJ2-7, the V gene TRBV4-3, with 8 bases lining up with TRBD2. This CDR3 has 16 residues. V dropped 0 bases and J dropped 2; count of bases not matched to a gene: 6. Germline values: CDR1 LGHNA, CDR2 YSLEER. CDR3 DNA sequence: TGCGCCAGCAGCCAAGATCGGGGGGGTAGCCCCTACGAGCAGTACTTC. It encodes CASSQDRGGSPYEQYF.

This chain connects TRBV5-1 to TRBJ1-4; D not certain. This CDR3 contains 17 residues. Germline CDR1 is SGHRS and CDR2 is YFSETQ. V dropped 1 base and J dropped 0 bases, with 13 bases sitting between them. CDR3: CASSLLAGTATNEKLFF. For the CDR3, the DNA is TGCGCCAGCAGCTTGTTAGCTGGAACTGCAACTAATGAAAAACTGTTTTTT.

This clone was counted only a few times. The rearrangement uses TRBV15 and TRBJ1-4; D is uncertain. V was pared by 3 bases and J by 0 bases, with 8 bases between. Germline V gene sequence: CDR1 LNHNV, CDR2 YYDKDF (reference sequence). This CDR3 contains 15 residues. This chain's CDR3 is CATSRASATNEKLFF. In nucleotides, the CDR3 is TGTGCCACCAGCAGGGCCAGTGCAACTAATGAAAAACTGTTTTTT.

The V gene is TRBV27, the J gene TRBJ2-1; 8 positions match TRBD1. The CDR3 length is 16 residues. V shed 3 bases, J shed 7 bases, and the junction held 11 bases outside the gene matches. Germline CDR1 MNHEY, CDR2 SMNVEV (reference sequence). The CDR3 reads CASSLKTGVVWNEQFF. CDR3 in DNA: TGTGCCAGCAGTTTGAAGACAGGGGTGGTCTGGAATGAGCAGTTCTTC.

A single count supports this clone. This chain connects TRBV5-1 to TRBJ2-5; D is possibly TRBD2 (6 bases). V gave up 0 bases and J gave up 7 bases, with 13 bases separating them. CDR1 is SGHRS, CDR2 YFSETQ, per germline. The CDR3 is 14 residues long. CDR3 DNA sequence: TGCGCCAGCAGCTTGGCCGTGACCGGGGGGACCCAGTACTTC. Protein product: CASSLAVTGGTQYF. Based on the CDR3 plus reference TRBV5-1 and TRBJ2-5, the full variable domain is KAGVTQTPRYLIKTRGQQVTLSCSPISGHRSVSWYQQTPGQGLQFLFEYFSETQRNKGNFPGRFSGRQFSNSRSEMNVSTLELGDSALYLCASSLAVTGGTQYFGPGTRLLVL.

This clone came up a few times. The chain employs TRBV21-1 and TRBJ1-5; the table's D call of TRBD1 was not tested on the DNA. TRBV21-1 is shown as a pseudogene. The CDR3 extends over 20 amino acids. The chain's CDR3 is CASSKAAPRVVCWGNQPQHF. The CDR3 region has the DNA TGTGCCAGCAGCAAAGCGGCCCCCAGGGTAGTGTGCTGGGGCAATCAGCCCCAGCATTTT.

This sequence joins TRBV5-6 and TRBJ2-3, with TRBD2 matching over 7 bases. Germline CDR1 is SGHDT and CDR2 is YYEEEE. J was trimmed by 0 bases and V by 3 bases; bases with no gene match: 4. This CDR3 spans 15 amino acids. Here the CDR3 reads CASSWASGSTDTQYF. In DNA form, the CDR3 reads TGTGCCAGCAGCTGGGCTAGCGGAAGCACAGATACGCAGTATTTT.

V and J are TRBV18 and TRBJ2-5; TRBD2 might be the D (5 bases). Germline CDR1 and CDR2: KGHSH and LQKENI. This CDR3 is 13 amino acids long. Trimming took off 8 bases at V and 5 bases at J, with 15 bases between the two ends. CDR3 amino acids: CASLDRGRETQYF. The CDR3 coding sequence is TGTGCCAGCCTCGACCGGGGAAGGGAGACCCAGTACTTC. Filled out from reference TRBV18 and TRBJ2-5, the complete variable domain reads NAGVMQNPRHLVRRRGQEARLRCSPMKGHSHVYWYRQLPEEGLKFMVYLQKENIIDESGMPKERFSAEFPKEGPSILRIQQVVRGDSAAYFCASLDRGRETQYFGPGTRLLVL.

V usage is TRBV6-6 and J usage is TRBJ2-2; no firm D call. The CDR3 runs 13 residues. Germline V gives CDR1 MNHNY, CDR2 SVGAGI (reference sequence). The V end was cut by 7 bases, the J end by 3 bases, with 9 bases between. The CDR3 DNA reads TGTGCCAGCATCAGGTCTTACACCGGGGAGCTGTTTTTT. Its translation: CASIRSYTGELFF.

The chain recombines TRBV10-1 with TRBJ1-4; TRBD1 matches 9 bases. V lost 6 bases and J lost 8; bases outside the gene matches: 10. Germline CDR1 is WNHNN and CDR2 is SYGVQD (reference sequence). The CDR3 consists of 15 residues. The CDR3 nucleotides read TGCGCCAGCAGCCATGGACAGGGGCGGAACGAAAAACTGTTTTTT. It translates to CASSHGQGRNEKLFF.

This chain uses TRBV6-5 with TRBJ1-5; 10 bases line up with TRBD1. Trimming cost V 6 bases and J 9 bases; bases outside gene matches: 5. The CDR3 runs 13 residues. Germline CDR1 is MNHEY and CDR2 is SVGAGI. In DNA form, the CDR3 reads TGTGCCAGCAGGGGACAGGGGTGGGGGCCCCAGCATTTT. This gives the protein CASRGQGWGPQHF.

The rearrangement links TRBV21-1 to TRBJ2-7; whether TRBD1, the table's D call, matches the DNA was not checked. TRBV21-1 is deemed a pseudogene. The CDR3 extends over 11 amino acids. For the CDR3, the DNA is TGTGCCAGCCCAGTTTGCTCCGAGCAGTACGTC. Translating it yields CASPVCSEQYV.

This chain links TRBV6-5 with TRBJ2-7, with a possible D match to TRBD1 (5 bases). From germline, CDR1 is MNHEY and CDR2 SVGAGI. The length of the CDR3 is 13 residues. Deletions cut 3 bases from V and 4 bases from J, with 10 bases between. In nucleotides, the CDR3 is TGTGCCAGCAGTTATTCCCGACAGTACGAGCAGTACTTC. Translating gives CASSYSRQYEQYF.

V usage is TRBV12-3 or TRBV12-4 and J usage is TRBJ1-2, with a weak D call TRBD1 (6 bases). V lost 5 bases to trimming and J lost 5 bases, with 12 bases between them. The CDR3 runs to 13 residues. CDR3 region: CASSPDRTYGYTF. The CDR3 DNA is TGTGCCAGCAGTCCGGACAGAACGTATGGCTACACCTTC.

The chain uses TRBV11-3 and TRBJ1-1, with a tentative D call TRBD1 (5 bases). Germline V gives CDR1 SGHNT, CDR2 YENEEA. The CDR3 totals 13 residues. Trimming removed 4 bases from V and 8 bases from J, with 14 bases in between. In DNA, the CDR3 is TGTGCCAGCAGCTACAACAGGTTGACGGAAGCTTTCTTT. Its translation: CASSYNRLTEAFF.

On this clone itself: Its ends do not fully match the called genes, so a read error is possible. V usage is TRBV3-1 (or the pseudogene TRBV3-2) and J usage is TRBJ2-2; D unclear. The germline CDR1 and CDR2 sequences are LGHDT and YNNKEL (reference sequence). The CDR3 loop spans 11 amino acids. The CDR3, as DNA: TGTGCCAGCAGCCAAGATAAGGCCGCGGCTTTT. Its protein is CASSQDKAAAF.

Written as DNA, the CDR3 is TGTGCCAGCAGCTTGGGGGACAGGGGGAGACATAATTCACCCCTCCACTTT. Translation gives CASSLGDRGRHNSPLHF. The V and J genes are TRBV5-4 and TRBJ1-6; 11 bases are shared with TRBD1. Germline values: CDR1 SGHNT, CDR2 YYREEE (reference sequence). The CDR3 contains 17 residues. J lost 5 bases, V lost 0 bases, and 4 bases had no gene match.

The chain couples TRBV6-5 to TRBJ1-2, with 9 nucleotides matching TRBD1. This CDR3 has 15 amino acids. Germline V CDR1 and CDR2: MNHEY, SVGAGI. The V and J ends lost 0 bases and 7 bases, in that order; junction bases with no gene match: 6. CDR3 in DNA: TGTGCCAGCAGTTACTCGGCCGGGACAGGGTTTGGCTACACCTTC. It is translated as CASSYSAGTGFGYTF.

The chain uses TRBV29-1 and TRBJ2-2; TRBD2 agrees at 8 bases. V trimming: 3 bases; J trimming: 0 bases; junction bases outside the gene matches: 3. The CDR3 contains 15 residues. Per the germline V gene, CDR1 is SQVTM and CDR2 is ANQGSEA. As DNA, the CDR3 is TGCAGCGTTGATCCGGGGGGGGCGAACACCGGGGAGCTGTTTTTT. As protein: CSVDPGGANTGELFF.

The chain recombines TRBV3-1 (or the pseudogene TRBV3-2) with TRBJ1-2, with 7 positions matching TRBD1. V shed 2 bases and J 1 base; nucleotides not matched to a gene: 4. This CDR3 is 15 amino acids long. The germline gives CDR1 LGHDT, CDR2 YNNKEL (reference sequence). The CDR3 loop is CASSQKGDSNYGYTF. The DNA of the CDR3 is TGTGCCAGCAGCCAAAAGGGGGACAGTAACTATGGCTACACCTTC.

The chain has TRBV24-1 and TRBJ2-1; 10 bases fit TRBD2. V shed 6 bases, J shed 6 bases, and the junction held 4 bases outside the gene matches. The CDR3 is 14 residues long. Germline assignment: CDR1 KGHDR and CDR2 SFDVKD. CDR3 residues: CATSPSGGTNEQFF. Written as DNA, the CDR3 is TGTGCCACCAGTCCTAGCGGGGGCACCAATGAGCAGTTCTTC.

The chain has TRBV19 and TRBJ2-3, with TRBD2 identical over 9 bases. V gave up 3 bases and J gave up 0 bases; unmatched junction bases: 4. CDR1 is LNHDA and CDR2 is SQIVND in the germline V gene (reference sequence). The CDR3 has 16 amino acids. The CDR3 coding sequence is TGTGCCAGTAGTATTCTAGCGGGGTCTAGCACAGATACGCAGTATTTT. Protein: CASSILAGSSTDTQYF.

This clone showed up just a few times. This chain connects TRBV10-3 to TRBJ2-7, with TRBD2 as a possible D gene (6 bases). CDR3 size: 14 residues. CDR1 and CDR2 (germline): ENHRY, SYGVKD. Trimming removed 3 bases from V and 2 bases from J, with 11 bases in between. CDR3 residues: CAISDSGTPYEQYF. CDR3 sequence (DNA): TGTGCCATCAGTGATAGCGGAACCCCCTACGAGCAGTACTTC.

The J gene is TRBJ1-6, the V gene TRBV19; weak D call: TRBD1 (5 bases). V lost 3 bases to trimming and J lost 0 bases, with 9 bases between them. CDR1 is LNHDA, CDR2 SQIVND, per germline (reference sequence). The CDR3 runs to 16 residues. CDR3 DNA: TGTGCCAGTAGTATTCAGGGAAGCTCCTATAATTCACCCCTCCACTTT. Translating gives CASSIQGSSYNSPLHF.